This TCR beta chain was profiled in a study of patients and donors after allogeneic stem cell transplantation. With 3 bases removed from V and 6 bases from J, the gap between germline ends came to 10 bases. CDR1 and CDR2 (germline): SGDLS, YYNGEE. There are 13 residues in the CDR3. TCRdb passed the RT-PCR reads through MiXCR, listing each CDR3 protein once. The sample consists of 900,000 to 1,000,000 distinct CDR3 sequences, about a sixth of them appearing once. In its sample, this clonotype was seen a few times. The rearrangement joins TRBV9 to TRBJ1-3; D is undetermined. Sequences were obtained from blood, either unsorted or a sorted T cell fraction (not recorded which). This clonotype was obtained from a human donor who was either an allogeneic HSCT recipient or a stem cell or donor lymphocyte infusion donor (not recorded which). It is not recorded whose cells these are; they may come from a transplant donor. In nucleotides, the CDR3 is TGTGCCAGCAGCGGAGACCGGTTAAACACCATATATTTT. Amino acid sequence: CASSGDRLNTIYF.